This entry is about one T cell receptor beta chain. Its antigen is undetermined. Read sequence stops 3 residues before the CDR3 end, and the germline J gene provides the missing end. Libraries were prepared by immunoSEQ multiplex PCR; TCRdb keeps only in-frame clonotypes and omits some of them. The clone table shows 30,000 to 50,000 clones, with the ten largest holding about 5%. The junction had 1 base not matched to a gene; V was cut back by 6 bases and J by 1 base. The CDR3 consists of 15 residues. This specimen comes from a study of T cells in women clearing cervical HPV infection. Across the whole study: Cases' blood sampling followed lesion detection by median roughly 160 days (90 to 200). Findings of the study overall: Controls had more TRBV6-7 (0.16%) than cases (about 0.11%).

V usage is TRBV12-3 or TRBV12-4 and J usage is TRBJ1-5, with 12 bases identical to TRBD1. What was sequenced was blood buffy coat. This receptor was identified in a woman between 18 and 70 years old with a cervical HPV16 infection that either progressed to CIN3+ or cleared (not recorded which). This chain's CDR3 is CASRGQGASNQPQHF. The CDR3 DNA, read in part, is TGTGCCAGCAGGGGACAGGGGGCGAGCAATCAGCCC.